A single sample is the source of the 32 T cell receptor beta chains below, sequenced in a study of blood T cell repertoires in COVID-19. TCRdb's copy holds only in-frame clones and misses some; the assay was immunoSEQ multiplex PCR. The sample has over 25,000 clones, approximately 86% seen once; the top ten hold approximately 12%. The sequencing sample was made of peripheral blood. These receptors came from a human donor in a cohort sampled during active COVID-19. The donor label of this sample is uncertain.

The CDR3 is CASSPTGLDEQYF. The CDR3 nucleotides are TGTGCCAGCAGCCCTACAGGGTTGGACGAGCAGTACTTC. The gene calls are TRBV7-9 and TRBJ2-7; D possibly corresponds to TRBD1 (6 bases). The V and J ends lost 5 bases and 5 bases respectively, with 13 bases between them. Germline-derived CDR1 and CDR2 are SEHNR and FQNEAQ (reference sequence). CDR3 length: 13 residues. Full variable domain (remainder filled in from reference TRBV7-9 and TRBJ2-7): DTGVSQNPRHKITKRGQNVTFRCDPISEHNRLYWYRQTLGQGPEFLTYFQNEAQLEKSRLLSDRFSAERPKGSFSTLEIQRTEQGDSAMYLCASSPTGLDEQYFGPGTRLTVT.

The chain is built from TRBV28 and TRBJ1-5; 10 bases line up with TRBD1. V lost 1 base and J lost 7; bases outside the gene matches: 7. The germline gives CDR1 MDHEN, CDR2 SYDVKM. CDR3 length: 16 amino acids. The chain's CDR3 is CASSLSGDRGRQPQHF. CDR3 coding DNA: TGTGCCAGCAGTTTATCTGGGGACAGGGGACGACAGCCCCAGCATTTT.

The chain uses TRBV12-3 or TRBV12-4 and TRBJ2-2; D perhaps matches TRBD2 (6 bases). The CDR3 length is 13 residues. Trimming removed 0 bases from V and 7 bases from J, with 6 bases in between. In nucleotides, the CDR3 is TGTGCCAGCAGTTTAGCTAGCGGCGGGGAGCTGTTTTTT. Translation: CASSLASGGELFF.

The genes are TRBV10-2 and TRBJ2-1; TRBD2 matches 10 bases. This CDR3 has 16 residues. After removal of 4 bases from V and 8 bases from J, the junction contained 11 bases not matched to a gene. Germline V CDR1 and CDR2: WSHSY, SAAADI. For the CDR3, the DNA is TGCGCCAGCAGTGGCCGCGGGCTAGCGGGAGACGATGAGCAGTTCTTC. Translating it yields CASSGRGLAGDDEQFF.

The genes are TRBV12-5 and TRBJ2-1; the match to TRBD2 covers 13 bases. Germline assignment: CDR1 LGHNT and CDR2 FRNRAP. This CDR3 is 17 amino acids long. Losses at the gene ends were 0 bases for V and 7 bases for J; bases not matched to a gene: 6. The chain's CDR3 is CASGLVLAGGPRNEQFF. CDR3 coding DNA: TGTGCTAGTGGTTTGGTACTAGCGGGAGGGCCTAGAAATGAGCAGTTCTTC. Complete variable domain (other parts from reference TRBV12-5 and TRBJ2-1): DARVTQTPRHKVTEMGQEVTMRCQPILGHNTVFWYRQTMMQGLELLAYFRNRAPLDDSGMPKDRFSAEMPDATLATLKIQPSEPRDSAVYFCASGLVLAGGPRNEQFFGPGTRLTVL.

This chain connects TRBV18 to TRBJ2-7; 8 bases are shared with TRBD2. Germline V lookup: CDR1 KGHSH, CDR2 LQKENI. Unmatched junction bases numbered 10, after V lost 6 bases and J lost 0 bases. The CDR3 is 16 amino acids. The CDR3 loop is CASSYRSSGPSYEQYF. The CDR3 nucleotides are TGTGCCAGCTCGTACAGATCTAGCGGGCCCTCCTACGAGCAGTACTTC. Using reference TRBV18 and TRBJ2-7 for the parts outside the CDR3, the full variable domain is NAGVMQNPRHLVRRRGQEARLRCSPMKGHSHVYWYRQLPEEGLKFMVYLQKENIIDESGMPKERFSAEFPKEGPSILRIQQVVRGDSAAYFCASSYRSSGPSYEQYFGPGTRLTVT.

In regard to this clone: The CDR3 ends on some other residue instead of the conserved phenylalanine or tryptophan, so this is likely a read error. The DNA is left out, because the CDR3 cannot be placed on it with certainty; the CDR3 is given as TCRdb lists it. The chain combines TRBV28 with TRBJ1-1; TRBD1 is taken as the D call from the table, unchecked against the DNA. Germline V gives CDR1 MDHEN, CDR2 SYDVKM. A total of 10 residues make up the CDR3, ends included. CDR3 amino acids: CAKPGQESLG.

J is TRBJ2-1 and V is TRBV30, with 8 bases that match TRBD1. This CDR3 is built from 12 residues. The J segment lost 8 bases and the V segment lost 2 bases, leaving 2 bases of the junction unmatched. The germline CDR1 and CDR2 sequences are GTSNPN and SVGIG (reference sequence). The CDR3 region is CAWSKQGDEQFF. The CDR3 DNA reads as TGTGCCTGGAGTAAACAGGGGGATGAGCAGTTCTTC.

The chain has TRBV30 and TRBJ2-5; 12 bases line up with TRBD2. With V trimmed by 3 bases and J by 5 bases, 1 base remained unmatched. In germline, CDR1 is GTSNPN, CDR2 SVGIG (reference sequence). This CDR3 has 13 amino acids. In nucleotides, the CDR3 is TGTGCCTGGAGACTAGCGGGAGGTGAGACCCAGTACTTC. This codes for CAWRLAGGETQYF. Using reference TRBV30 and TRBJ2-5 for the parts outside the CDR3, the full variable domain is SQTIHQWPATLVQPVGSPLSLECTVEGTSNPNLYWYRQAAGRGLQLLFYSVGIGQISSEVPQNLSASRPQDRQFILSSKKLLLSDSGFYLCAWRLAGGETQYFGPGTRLLVL.

The J gene is TRBJ2-3, the V gene TRBV10-2; 7 nucleotides match TRBD2. This CDR3 comprises 14 residues. V was pared by 7 bases and J by 2 bases, with 6 bases of the junction left unmatched. In germline, CDR1 is WSHSY, CDR2 SAAADI. The chain's CDR3 is CASTMREFTDTQYF. In nucleotides, the CDR3 is TGCGCCAGCACTATGCGGGAGTTCACAGATACGCAGTATTTT.

The chain couples TRBV11-2 to TRBJ2-2, with D perhaps TRBD1 (6 bases). This CDR3 has 14 amino acids. Trimming stripped 3 bases from V and 4 bases from J, with 9 bases between. CDR1 SGHAT and CDR2 FQNNGV come from the germline V gene. This chain's CDR3 is CASSLTGGTGELFF. The CDR3 bases are TGTGCCAGCAGCTTGACAGGAGGCACCGGGGAGCTGTTTTTT.

The chain combines TRBV15 with TRBJ2-7; 9 bases match TRBD2. The junction had 4 bases not matched to a gene; V was cut back by 1 base and J by 3 bases. The length of the CDR3 is 15 residues. The germline gives CDR1 LNHNV, CDR2 YYDKDF (reference sequence). CDR3 in DNA: TGTGCCACCAGCAGAGGGGAGACTAGCGGCTACGAGCAGTACTTC. This sequence encodes CATSRGETSGYEQYF.

The CDR3 sequence: CASSFAGGQKETQYF. The CDR3 DNA reads as TGTGCCAGCAGCTTCGCAGGGGGCCAAAAAGAGACCCAGTACTTC. This rearrangement joins TRBV5-4 to TRBJ2-5; TRBD1 aligns across 8 bases. The trim removed 2 bases at V and 3 bases at J, leaving 6 bases unmatched. The CDR3 extends over 15 amino acids. The germline CDR1 and CDR2 sequences are SGHNT and YYREEE (reference sequence). Full variable domain (outside the CDR3, taken from reference TRBV5-4 and TRBJ2-5): ETGVTQSPTHLIKTRGQQVTLRCSSQSGHNTVSWYQQALGQGPQFIFQYYREEENGRGNFPPRFSGLQFPNYSSELNVNALELDDSALYLCASSFAGGQKETQYFGPGTRLLVL.

The chain joins TRBV28 to TRBJ1-2; D gene uncertain. V gave up 6 bases and J gave up 8 bases, with 19 bases separating them. Germline CDR1 MDHEN, CDR2 SYDVKM. The CDR3 loop spans 14 amino acids. The CDR3 nucleotides are TGTGCCAGCAGCAGTGGCGAGGCATCTGTAGGCTACACCTTC. It translates to CASSSGEASVGYTF.

This chain uses TRBV28 with TRBJ2-4; 7 bases line up with TRBD1. The trim removed 5 bases at V and 3 bases at J, leaving 4 bases unmatched. The CDR3 loop spans 14 amino acids. Looked up from germline, CDR1 is MDHEN and CDR2 is SYDVKM. CDR3 sequence: CASSLQGVKNIQYF. DNA for the CDR3: TGTGCCAGCAGTCTCCAGGGGGTCAAAAACATTCAGTACTTC.

The chain uses TRBV5-4 and TRBJ2-1, with D possibly TRBD1 on 7 matching bases. Germline assignment: CDR1 SGHNT and CDR2 YYREEE (reference sequence). V lost 0 bases to trimming and J lost 7 bases, with 20 bases between them. There are 17 residues in the CDR3. Written as DNA, the CDR3 is TGTGCCAGCAGCTTGGCGGAGGGGGCGGGTAGGAGGAATGAGCAGTTCTTC. Translation gives CASSLAEGAGRRNEQFF.

V is TRBV7-3 and J is TRBJ2-5, with D unclear. V shed 4 bases and J shed 0 bases, with 6 bases lying between them. Per the germline V gene, CDR1 is SGHTA and CDR2 is FQGTGA. This CDR3 comprises 13 residues. The chain's CDR3 is CASSSRYQETQYF. The CDR3, as DNA: TGTGCCAGCAGCTCTAGGTACCAAGAGACCCAGTACTTC.

The chain couples TRBV5-1 to TRBJ2-3; 9 bases align to TRBD2. After removal of 3 bases from V and 5 bases from J, the junction contained 7 bases not matched to a gene. Germline V gives CDR1 SGHRS, CDR2 YFSETQ. The CDR3 is made up of 15 amino acids. DNA of the CDR3: TGCGCCAGCAGCTCAGGAGCGGGAGGCGGAGATACGCAGTATTTT. It yields the protein CASSSGAGGGDTQYF.

This clone has a handful of counts. This chain joins TRBV5-1 and TRBJ2-7; TRBD1 might be the D (5 bases). The CDR3 runs 14 residues. The germline V gene has CDR1 SGHRS and CDR2 YFSETQ. V was cut by 0 bases and J by 2 bases, with 9 bases left in between. CDR3 loop: CASSLDQGTYEQYF. CDR3 coding DNA: TGCGCCAGCAGCTTGGACCAGGGCACCTACGAGCAGTACTTC.

This chain uses TRBV19 with TRBJ2-6; D not resolved. Germline CDR1 is LNHDA and CDR2 is SQIVND (reference sequence). This CDR3 has 15 amino acids. V gave up 4 bases and J gave up 2 bases, with 9 bases separating them. The CDR3 nucleotides read TGTGCCAGTAGTACTTACAGTACTGGGGCCAACGTCCTGACTTTC. Amino acids: CASSTYSTGANVLTF.

The chain uses TRBV4-1 and TRBJ1-2, with D unclear. CDR1 and CDR2 from the germline V gene are MGHRA and YSYEKL. CDR3 length: 16 residues. The V end was cut by 5 bases, the J end by 3 bases, with 19 bases between. The CDR3 loop reads CASSASEGSSYYGYTF. The CDR3 bases are TGCGCCAGCAGCGCTAGTGAGGGCTCCTCGTACTATGGCTACACCTTC.

This clone was seen more than once but under ten times. The chain joins TRBV7-8 to TRBJ2-1; 14 bases match TRBD2. J was trimmed by 0 bases and V by 3 bases; bases with no gene match: 7. This CDR3 is built from 19 residues. CDR1 and CDR2 from the germline V gene are SGHVS and FQNEAQ. In DNA form, the CDR3 reads TGTGCCAGCAGCTTGACTAGCGGGAGGGCCTGGAGCTCCTACAATGAGCAGTTCTTC. The encoded protein is CASSLTSGRAWSSYNEQFF.

The chain employs TRBV19 and TRBJ1-2, with 7 bases lining up with TRBD1. Germline-derived CDR1 and CDR2 are LNHDA and SQIVND (reference sequence). The junction had 15 bases not matched to a gene; V was cut back by 5 bases and J by 0 bases. CDR3 length equals 18 residues. CDR3 loop: CASSPRTLRDSTNYGYTF. The CDR3 region has the DNA TGTGCCAGTAGTCCTCGCACCCTTAGGGACAGCACTAACTATGGCTACACCTTC.

The chain carries TRBV4-2 and TRBJ2-1; D is possibly TRBD2 (6 bases). The CDR3 loop spans 15 amino acids. The germline CDR1 and CDR2 sequences are LGHNA and YNFKEQ. The germline V and J ends were trimmed by 4 bases and 2 bases, with 12 bases remaining between them. The CDR3 DNA reads as TGTGCCAGCAGCCTCGGGAGTCCTACCTACAATGAGCAGTTCTTC. Translated: CASSLGSPTYNEQFF.

The chain recombines TRBV2 with TRBJ1-5; tentative D call: TRBD1 (6 bases). The ends were cut back, 4 bases at V and 2 bases at J, with 18 bases in the middle. The CDR3 extends over 17 amino acids. Per germline, CDR1 SNHLY and CDR2 FYNNEI. As DNA, the CDR3 is TGTGCCAGCAGTGGCCTGGGCAGGGGCGCGGGCAATCAGCCCCAGCATTTT. Its protein is CASSGLGRGAGNQPQHF.

This chain joins TRBV2 and TRBJ1-4, with 9 bases that match TRBD1. The germline gives CDR1 SNHLY, CDR2 FYNNEI. The CDR3 is 14 residues long. The J segment lost 7 bases and the V segment lost 6 bases, leaving 6 bases of the junction unmatched. In DNA form, the CDR3 reads TGTGCCAGCAGGGGGACAGGGATTGGTGAAAAACTGTTTTTT. Residues: CASRGTGIGEKLFF.

This rearrangement joins TRBV19 to TRBJ2-7; the match to TRBD2 covers 8 bases. CDR1 LNHDA and CDR2 SQIVND come from the germline V gene (reference sequence). V shed 3 bases and J 0 bases; nucleotides not matched to a gene: 4. CDR3 length: 15 residues. This CDR3 reads CASSISGTSSYEQYF. Here the CDR3 DNA reads TGTGCCAGTAGTATTAGCGGGACGAGCTCCTACGAGCAGTACTTC.

The chain uses TRBV28 and TRBJ1-5; D might be TRBD1 (5 bases). Trimming removed 5 bases from V and 4 bases from J, with 9 bases in between. The CDR3 loop spans 13 amino acids. Germline-derived CDR1 and CDR2 are MDHEN and SYDVKM. Here the CDR3 DNA reads TGTGCCAGCAGTCAGGACAATAATCAGCCCCAGCATTTT. Encoded protein: CASSQDNNQPQHF. Drawing the rest from reference TRBV28 and TRBJ1-5, the complete variable domain is DVKVTQSSRYLVKRTGEKVFLECVQDMDHENMFWYRQDPGLGLRLIYFSYDVKMKEKGDIPEGYSVSREKKERFSLILESASTNQTSMYLCASSQDNNQPQHFGDGTRLSIL.

In this sample, this clone turned up a few times. The rearrangement links TRBV6-1 to TRBJ2-1; 11 bases fit TRBD2. CDR3 length: 14 residues. V lost 3 bases, J lost 6 bases, and 1 base stayed unmatched. Germline CDR1 reads MNHNS; CDR2 reads SASEGT. The CDR3 loop reads CASSDSGRANEQFF. CDR3 DNA sequence: TGTGCCAGCAGTGATAGCGGGAGGGCCAATGAGCAGTTCTTC.

The chain joins TRBV28 to TRBJ2-7, with no clear D. The CDR3 is 13 amino acids. CDR1 MDHEN and CDR2 SYDVKM come from the germline V gene. The germline V and J ends were trimmed by 2 bases and 5 bases, with 10 bases remaining between them. The CDR3 loop is CASSLQVKDEQYF. The CDR3 DNA reads TGTGCCAGCAGTTTACAGGTTAAGGACGAGCAGTACTTC.

The chain has TRBV5-6 and TRBJ1-6, with D maybe TRBD1 (6 bases). The length of the CDR3 is 16 residues. Germline-derived CDR1 and CDR2 are SGHDT and YYEEEE. Trimming removed 1 base at V and 3 bases at J, with 11 bases between. The CDR3 protein is CASSLRQDSYNSPLHF. CDR3 bases: TGTGCCAGCAGCTTGCGGCAGGACAGCTATAATTCACCCCTCCACTTT. Full variable domain (outside the CDR3, taken from reference TRBV5-6 and TRBJ1-6): DAGVTQSPTHLIKTRGQQVTLRCSPKSGHDTVSWYQQALGQGPQFIFQYYEEEERQRGNFPDRFSGHQFPNYSSELNVNALLLGDSALYLCASSLRQDSYNSPLHFGNGTRLTVT.

V is TRBV5-4 and J is TRBJ2-7, with 7 positions matching TRBD2. V gave up 0 bases and J gave up 10 bases; unmatched junction bases: 13. CDR1 and CDR2 from the germline V gene are SGHNT and YYREEE (reference sequence). The CDR3 consists of 15 residues. The CDR3 sequence is CASSLAGASGGIQYF. CDR3 sequence (DNA): TGTGCCAGCAGCTTGGCCGGGGCTAGCGGAGGGATCCAGTACTTC. The whole variable domain, remainder taken from reference TRBV5-4 and TRBJ2-7, is ETGVTQSPTHLIKTRGQQVTLRCSSQSGHNTVSWYQQALGQGPQFIFQYYREEENGRGNFPPRFSGLQFPNYSSELNVNALELDDSALYLCASSLAGASGGIQYFGPGTRLTVT.